The source of this T cell receptor (beta chain) is a study of spatial heterogeneity in lung cancer. About the study: Any follow-up PBMC samples that were available went on to be sequenced, and the median time to follow-up was approximately 2 years after resection.

Time point: blood at routine non-recurrence follow-up after resection. TCRdb reprocessed the 5' RACE reads with MiXCR, giving one entry per CDR3 protein. Here the sample spans around 40,000 distinct CDR3 sequences, approximately 8% being singletons. This clonotype was observed at least ten times. This clonotype originated in a male donor with early-stage non-small cell lung cancer. Sample: PBMCs, taken at follow-up.

Here the CDR3 DNA reads TGCGCCAGCAGCTCAGGACTAGCGGGGGGAGAGACCCAGTACTTC. Protein product: CASSSGLAGGETQYF. The genes are TRBV5-1 and TRBJ2-5; 14 positions match TRBD2. The CDR3 length is 15 residues. Germline V CDR1 and CDR2: SGHRS, YFSETQ. Unmatched junction bases numbered 2, after V lost 3 bases and J lost 4 bases.